The sequence of this TCR beta chain was determined in a study of post-analysis software for immune sequencing data. Whole-study results and caveats: Roughly 5 TRBV segments occurring more often in patients than controls included TRBV5-6, TRBV5-1 and TRBV20-1.

On this clonotype itself: What it binds is not known.

Built from TCR beta cDNA, the libraries had unique molecular identifiers in them. TCRdb called the PCR reads again in MiXCR, with one record for every CDR3 protein. The data hold a few hundred thousand distinct CDR3 sequences, with 36% observed a single time. This CDR3 region has 15 residues. The V gene lost 3 bases and the J gene lost 0 bases, with 12 bases spanning the gap. From germline, CDR1 is LGHDT and CDR2 YNNKEL (reference sequence). The J gene is TRBJ2-7, the V gene TRBV3-1; possibly TRBD1 or TRBD2 for D (5 bases each). The sequence was obtained from a girl between 10 and 17 years old with multiple sclerosis. The sample comprised blood. This chain's CDR3 is CASSHAPGTSYEQYF. CDR3 DNA sequence: TGTGCCAGCAGCCACGCTCCTGGGACCTCCTACGAGCAGTACTTC.